The 14 T cell receptor beta chains given below trace back to one sample, sequenced in a study of T cells in women clearing cervical HPV infection. TCRdb's copy holds only in-frame clones and misses some; the assay was immunoSEQ multiplex PCR. The repertoire table contains roughly 48,000 clones. Input material: blood buffy coat. Source of these receptors: a woman between 18 and 70 years old with a cervical HPV16 infection that either progressed to CIN3+ or cleared (not recorded which).

As concerns this clone: The read gets to within 3 residues of the CDR3 end, and the germline J gene fills in the rest. The V and J genes are TRBV20-1 and TRBJ2-1; perhaps TRBD1 as D (6 bases). The V gene lost 0 bases and the J gene lost 6 bases, with 15 bases spanning the gap. Per germline, CDR1 DFQATT and CDR2 SNEGSKA (reference sequence). The CDR3 extends over 15 amino acids. Partial CDR3 DNA: TGCAGTGCTAGAGATGCAAGGACAGTTCCCAATGAG. Encoded protein: CSARDARTVPNE. The full CDR3 reads CSARDARTVPNEQFF.

About this clone: Coverage ceases 3 residues before the CDR3 finishes, and the germline J gene fills in the end. This chain links TRBV5-1 with TRBJ2-1, with 10 nucleotides matching TRBD1. Germline trimming cut 3 bases from V and 6 bases from J; bases unmatched to any gene: 3. The CDR3 spans 14 residues. Germline CDR1 SGHRS, CDR2 YFSETQ. CDR3 DNA (partial): TGCGCCAGCAGCTGGGGACAGGGGCCCAATGAG. Its protein product is CASSWGQGPNE. The full CDR3 reads CASSWGQGPNEQFF.

CDR3 sequence reads: CASRPDSFIGGYTF. CDR3 DNA (partial): TGTGCCAGCAGGCCGGACAGTTTCATCGGGGGC. The V call is TRBV7-9, the J call TRBJ1-2; weak D call: TRBD1 (6 bases). The read halts 3 residues ahead of the CDR3 end, with the missing end drawn from the germline J gene. CDR1 is SEHNR, CDR2 FQNEAQ, per germline (reference sequence). This CDR3 contains 14 residues.

With respect to this clone: The read terminates 3 residues ahead of where the CDR3 ends, so the germline J gene completes it. This chain connects TRBV5-4 to TRBJ2-1; D is unresolved. V was cut by 4 bases and J by 4 bases, with 9 bases left in between. The CDR3 consists of 13 residues. The V gene's germline CDR1 is SGHNT and CDR2 YYREEE (reference sequence). Partial CDR3 DNA: TGTGCCAGCAGCCCTGGCACATACAATGAG. Its protein is CASSPGTYNE. The CDR3 in full is CASSPGTYNEQFF.

As regards this clone: The CDR3 extends 3 residues past the end of the read, so its final part is completed from the germline J gene. The rearrangement links TRBV12-3 or TRBV12-4 to TRBJ1-2; tentatively, D is TRBD1 (5 bases). Trimming took off 7 bases at V and 2 bases at J, with 8 bases between the two ends. This CDR3 has 12 residues. The CDR3 sequence: CASTGWNYGYTF. The sequenced CDR3 bases are TGTGCCAGCACAGGGTGGAACTATGGC.

A word on this clone: Read coverage stops 3 residues before the CDR3 terminus; the germline J gene supplies the remainder. This chain links TRBV7-9 with TRBJ1-3, with D unclear. V lost 6 bases to trimming and J lost 3 bases, with 9 bases between them. CDR1 is SEHNR and CDR2 is FQNEAQ in the germline V gene (reference sequence). The CDR3 extends over 13 amino acids. This CDR3 reads CASSRVYGNTIYF. CDR3 DNA (partial): TGTGCCAGCAGTAGGGTATATGGAAACACC.

Turning to this clone: The sequence runs out 3 residues before the end of the CDR3; the remainder is reconstructed from the germline J gene. J is TRBJ1-2 and V is TRBV28, with D maybe TRBD1 (6 bases). V lost 0 bases and J 6 bases, leaving 11 bases between the germline ends. The germline V gene has CDR1 MDHEN and CDR2 SYDVKM. The CDR3 loop spans 14 amino acids. CDR3 DNA (partial): TGTGCCAGCAGTTTATGGGGGGCGACACATGGC. Its translation: CASSLWGATHG. The whole CDR3 protein is CASSLWGATHGYTF.

Remarks on this clone: The read ends 3 residues shy of where the CDR3 ends; the end is completed using the germline J gene. The chain has TRBV6-1 and TRBJ1-1; D may be TRBD1 (5 bases). The CDR3 consists of 13 residues. Germline values: CDR1 MNHNS, CDR2 SASEGT. V lost 2 bases and J lost 4, with 8 bases in between. Partial CDR3 DNA: TGTGCCAGCAGTGAACAGGGTACCACTGAA. This gives the protein CASSEQGTTE. The full CDR3 is CASSEQGTTEAFF.

Concerning this clone itself: The missing CDR3 end, 3 residues past where the read stops, is filled in from the germline J gene. This chain links TRBV20-1 with TRBJ2-2, with D perhaps TRBD2 (5 bases). CDR1 is DFQATT, CDR2 SNEGSKA, per germline (reference sequence). V dropped 1 base and J dropped 1 base, with 7 bases sitting between them. This CDR3 comprises 14 residues. The CDR3 sequence is CSARGSGNTGELFF. CDR3 DNA, as far as it was read: TGCAGTGCTAGAGGAAGCGGGAACACCGGGGAG.

A word on this clone: The CDR3 goes on 3 residues after the read ends, and that part is filled in from the germline J gene. This rearrangement joins TRBV5-1 to TRBJ2-3, with TRBD2 identical over 8 bases. The ends lost 0 bases at V and 3 bases at J; junction bases unmatched: 3. Germline lookup yields CDR1 SGHRS and CDR2 YFSETQ. The CDR3 is 15 amino acids. The CDR3 bases that were read are TGCGCCAGCAGCTTGGGACTAGCGTCGACAGATACG. Its protein product is CASSLGLASTDT. In full, the CDR3 reads CASSLGLASTDTQYF.

The CDR3: CASSLVGTGYNEQFF. The covered CDR3 bases are TGTGCCAGCAGCTTGGTCGGGACAGGCTACAATGAG. V and J are TRBV5-4 and TRBJ2-1; TRBD1 aligns across 8 bases. The read stops 3 residues short of the end of the CDR3; the missing end is completed from the germline J gene. The CDR3 runs to 15 residues. V was clipped by 0 bases and J by 3 bases; unmatched bases: 2. The germline CDR1 and CDR2 sequences are SGHNT and YYREEE (reference sequence).

To note about this clone: From the germline J gene comes the end of the CDR3, since the read stops 3 residues before it. The V and J genes are TRBV2 and TRBJ2-1; D possibly corresponds to TRBD1 (5 bases). The germline gives CDR1 SNHLY, CDR2 FYNNEI. V lost 2 bases to trimming and J lost 8 bases, with 10 bases between them. This CDR3 region has 13 residues. This chain's CDR3 is CASSEHRSDEQFF. CDR3 DNA, as far as it was read: TGTGCCAGCAGTGAACACAGGAGTGATGAG.

Turning to this clone: The DNA ends 3 residues before the CDR3 does, and the rest of the CDR3 is filled in from the germline J gene. The chain recombines TRBV7-9 with TRBJ2-3; D perhaps matches TRBD1 (6 bases). Between the trimmed V and J ends, which lost 2 bases and 8 bases, there was a span of 8 bases. The CDR3 contains 12 residues. The germline CDR1 and CDR2 sequences are SEHNR and FQNEAQ (reference sequence). The CDR3 sequence: CASSLLGGTQYF. The DNA read from the CDR3 is TGTGCCAGCAGCTTACTAGGGGGTACG.

Details on this clone: The missing CDR3 end, 3 residues past where the read stops, is filled in from the germline J gene. V is TRBV19 and J is TRBJ2-3; the D is unclear. Trimming stripped 1 base from V and 0 bases from J, with 5 bases between. Germline V CDR1 and CDR2: LNHDA, SQIVND (reference sequence). The CDR3 runs to 14 residues. CDR3 residues: CASSIGTSTDTQYF. CDR3 DNA (partial): TGTGCCAGTAGTATAGGTACTAGCACAGATACG.